One and the same sample provided the 8 T cell receptor beta chains below, sequenced in a study of response to subunit inactivated influenza vaccine (dated by TCRdb to the late 2010s). The library was prepared using RT-PCR. Sequenced using an Illumina HiSeq 2500. TCRdb itself trimmed the public reads at Q25 with fastp, ran MiXCR and retained productive beta chains. Rows merge per CDR3 protein into single entries with the most common DNA and genes. This sample lists more than 200,000 distinct CDR3 sequences; 10% to 15% were detected once. In total, the top ten clones hold approximately 8.3% of the sample. The material sequenced was non-naive T cells sorted from PBMCs, taken roughly 15 days before vaccination. The intended sense of this specimen's cell subset or site label: memory T cell fraction. All receptors come from a man aged 45-65 years who received an inactivated influenza vaccine. Donor details come from another sample of the same person, matched by shared clones.

As regards this clonotype: The junction departs from germline at one end; a sequencing error may be responsible. The chain combines TRBV5-1 with TRBJ2-5; possible D gene TRBD1, 6 bases. The CDR3 is 14 amino acids. Germline CDR1 SGHRS, CDR2 YFSETQ. The CDR3 coding sequence is TGCGCCAGAAGCTTGGGGACACCTCGGGAGACCCAGTACTTC. This codes for CARSLGTPRETQYF.

This clonotype was counted a few times. The chain combines TRBV25-1 with TRBJ2-7; 9 positions agree with TRBD1. Germline V CDR1 and CDR2: MGHDK, SYGVNS. This CDR3 has 16 amino acids. Trimming took 2 bases from V and 1 from J; bases not matched to a gene: 6. The CDR3 sequence is CASSEHRGQGSYEQYF. CDR3 bases: TGTGCCAGCAGTGAACACAGAGGACAGGGGTCCTACGAGCAGTACTTC.

The chain is built from TRBV28 and TRBJ2-2; no definite D call. The CDR3 has 16 amino acids. The V and J ends lost 2 bases and 0 bases respectively, with 10 bases between them. The germline V gene encodes CDR1 MDHEN and CDR2 SYDVKM. The CDR3 loop reads CASSLVRTSNTGELFF. The CDR3 DNA follows: TGTGCCAGCAGTTTAGTCCGGACGTCGAACACCGGGGAGCTGTTTTTT.

This clonotype was counted between two and nine times. The J gene is TRBJ2-1, the V gene TRBV12-3 or TRBV12-4; no clear D. V was cut by 0 bases and J by 6 bases, with 6 bases left in between. The CDR3 runs to 13 residues. CDR3 nucleotide sequence: TGTGCCAGCAGTTTAGCAGTTCCCAATGAGCAGTTCTTC. It encodes CASSLAVPNEQFF.

This clonotype was seen at least ten times. The chain links TRBV6-4 to TRBJ2-1, with TRBD1 identical over 8 bases. This CDR3 is built from 15 residues. J was trimmed by 6 bases and V by 1 base; bases with no gene match: 5. CDR1 is MRHNA and CDR2 is SNTAGT in the germline V gene. The CDR3 sequence is CASSDFSTGGNEQFF. The CDR3 region has the DNA TGTGCCAGCAGTGACTTTTCCACAGGGGGCAATGAGCAGTTCTTC.

The chain carries TRBV6-4 and TRBJ1-6, with D unresolved. The CDR3 has 13 amino acids. V lost 5 bases and J 10 bases, leaving 12 bases between the germline ends. Per germline, CDR1 MRHNA and CDR2 SNTAGT. CDR3 sequence reads: CASSTNTGSPLHF. DNA for the CDR3: TGTGCCAGCAGTACAAACACGGGATCACCCCTCCACTTT.

This clonotype was seen only a few times. V gene TRBV7-3 combines with J gene TRBJ2-7, with D possibly TRBD2 on 6 matching bases. The CDR3 totals 14 residues. Trimming cost V 5 bases and J 0 bases, with 11 bases left between them. The germline gives CDR1 SGHTA, CDR2 FQGTGA. CDR3 sequence (DNA): TGTGCCAGCAGCGCTAGCGTTAACTCCTACGAGCAGTACTTC. It yields the protein CASSASVNSYEQYF.

This clonotype has just a few counts. The gene calls are TRBV10-3 and TRBJ2-7; a weak D match, TRBD1 (5 bases). V lost 0 bases to trimming and J lost 8 bases, with 11 bases between them. The CDR3 totals 13 residues. The germline V gene encodes CDR1 ENHRY and CDR2 SYGVKD. The CDR3 DNA reads as TGTGCCATCAGTGAGTCGTTGGGGCACAAGCAGTACTTC. Translating it yields CAISESLGHKQYF.